The sequence of this T cell receptor (beta chain) was determined in a study of molecular identifiers for immune sequencing clone quantification (dated by TCRdb to between 2018 and 2020). At the level of the whole study: For a replicate experiment, RNA from around 20,000 or 100,000 naive CD8 T cells was divided into five aliquots, of which four were sequenced. This methods study used CD8 T cells to benchmark TCR RNA copy counting and molecular-identifier clustering-based TCR repertoire sequencing (MIDCIRS). What the work shows at the level of the full study, not this receptor alone: When barcode sub-clustering was not used, chimeric consensus sequences inflated TCR diversity, with chimeras reaching as high as 47%. Even against a background of one million naive CD8 T cells, spiked-in Jurkat TCR RNA amounting to a single cell's worth was reported to be detectable. Identical TCR molecules sharing a barcode could cause highly expanded clone sizes to be underestimated. In CMV-specific effector cells, clones with more than 20 RNA copies accounted for over 97% of molecules, whereas in naive cells such clones accounted for under 1%. The naive libraries included spiked-in Jurkat TCR RNA (roughly 11 copies' worth), and this RNA is not part of the donor repertoire. Modeling gave about 3.3 recovered TCR RNA copies per cell versus around 10 by digital PCR, implying approximately 30% capture efficiency.

The CDR3 covers 17 residues, taking in both the cysteine and the phenylalanine. Left in the record is the CDR3 DNA by itself, 51 bases read in frame from the first base. Deletion took 5 bases off V and 8 bases off J, with a span of 24 bases between the germline ends. CDR1 and CDR2 (MNHEY, SVGEGT) derive from the germline V gene. To note about this clonotype: It lacks a known antigen. Base qualities were left out, and no much larger clone turns up one base away.

Library preparation employed PCR. TCRdb lists the instrument as Illumina HiSeq 4000. Bulk TCR libraries were made following a previously described method, with the TCR primers given in Table S5. The Qiagen AllPrep DNA/RNA kit was used to purify total RNA. Reads from multiple sequencing runs of the same library were pooled before analysis. The original pipeline was this. Only reads with exact TCR constant sequence were kept, trimmed to 150 nt, and grouped by their 12-nt molecular barcodes. Reads in each barcode group were sub-clustered using a 15% Levenshtein threshold, and a quality-weighted consensus sequence was built for each RNA molecule. Non-functional sequences were discarded, and so were lower-count sequences lying one edit away from another sequence. Based on fitting two negative binomial distributions, any barcode sub-cluster with under 20% of the maximum read count was discarded. The public reads were reprocessed in TCRdb via fastp at Q25 and MiXCR, keeping in-frame beta chains. Merged by CDR3 protein, the rows form single entries marked with the most common genes and DNA. These V and J calls originate from TCRdb's pipeline instead of the authors' own analysis. A total of approximately 550,000 distinct CDR3 sequences appear in this sample, over 20% of them only once. The biggest ten clones account for more than 0.8% of the sample.

Libraries of naive CD8 T cells were built from anywhere between roughly 20,000 and 1,100,000 sorted cells, with 10%, 30% or 50% of the purified RNA used. Naive CD8 T cells, defined as CD8+CD4-CCR7+CD45RA+, were FACS-sorted into RLT Plus buffer on a BD FACSAria II. Detection sensitivity was tested by spiking Jurkat RNA equal to about eleven TCR copies' worth into samples containing roughly 18,000-1,000,000 naive CD8 T cells. Enrichment of CD8 T cells was performed with RosetteSep CD8+ T Cell Enrichment Cocktail and Ficoll-Paque, after which ACK red cell lysis was carried out. This chain joins TRBV6-2 or TRBV6-3 to TRBJ1-4, and TRBD1 may be the D gene, going by 6 matching bases. Sequenced sample: naive CD8+ T cells from blood, with Jurkat cell RNA spiked in. The sample's cell subset or site label, decoded: FACS-sorted CD8+CD4-CCR7+CD45RA+ naive T cells. The receptor comes from a human donor in good health. Some libraries in this study had Jurkat cell RNA spiked in. The CDR3 protein: CASSTIRMGQNGEKLFF. Read as DNA, the sequence is TGTGCCAGCAGTACCATTCGCATGGGACAAAACGGAGAAAAACTGTTTTTT.